These 20 T cell receptor beta chains were sequenced from one sample in a study of blood T cell repertoires in COVID-19. Only in-frame clones appear in the TCRdb table, and some are missing; sequencing was by immunoSEQ multiplex PCR. This table holds more than 200,000 clones, roughly 86% found once. Material for sequencing was PBMCs or T cells enriched from blood (not recorded which). All receptors derive from a woman aged 25 to 45 with acute COVID-19.

The chain carries TRBV28 and TRBJ2-1; 7 bases agree with TRBD1. CDR1 and CDR2 from the germline V gene are MDHEN and SYDVKM. Trimming took 5 bases from V and 4 from J; bases not matched to a gene: 17. This CDR3 spans 18 amino acids. The chain's CDR3 is CASSPLGYAGGRYNEQFF. DNA for the CDR3: TGTGCCAGCAGTCCCCTCGGTTATGCAGGGGGTAGGTACAATGAGCAGTTCTTC.

CDR3 residues: CASSVDDGQVNEQYF. The CDR3 region has the DNA TGTGCCAGCAGCGTAGACGACGGACAGGTCAACGAGCAGTACTTC. The rearrangement links TRBV9 to TRBJ2-7; 7 bases agree with TRBD1. The germline gives CDR1 SGDLS, CDR2 YYNGEE. The CDR3 covers 15 residues. After removal of 0 bases from V and 5 bases from J, the junction contained 8 bases not matched to a gene.

Only one count was recorded for this clone. V is TRBV7-6 and J is TRBJ2-3; 7 positions agree with TRBD1. CDR3 length: 18 amino acids. V trimming: 5 bases; J trimming: 0 bases; junction bases outside the gene matches: 14. Germline CDR1 SGHVS, CDR2 FNYEAQ. DNA of the CDR3: TGTGCCAGCAGCCGAGGACAGGCGCCGATCCCTAGCACAGATACGCAGTATTTT. This sequence encodes CASSRGQAPIPSTDTQYF.

This chain connects TRBV5-1 to TRBJ1-4; D gene unclear. The V and J ends lost 2 bases and 4 bases respectively, with 6 bases between them. This CDR3 has 13 amino acids. Germline-derived CDR1 and CDR2 are SGHRS and YFSETQ. CDR3 in amino acids: CASSFGSNEKLFF. The CDR3 DNA follows: TGCGCCAGCAGCTTCGGGAGTAATGAAAAACTGTTTTTT.

V is TRBV10-3 and J is TRBJ2-1; D is undetermined. Trimming removed 0 bases from V and 3 bases from J, with 15 bases in between. CDR1 is ENHRY, CDR2 SYGVKD, per germline. This CDR3 contains 17 residues. Written as DNA, the CDR3 is TGTGCCATCAGTGAGTCGATGTTGGCTGCAGACTACAATGAGCAGTTCTTC. Its translation: CAISESMLAADYNEQFF.

The chain is built from TRBV6-6 and TRBJ1-5, with a weak D call TRBD1 (5 bases). CDR3 length: 17 residues. V was shortened by 5 bases and J by 3 bases, with 20 bases between the two germline ends. CDR1 MNHNY and CDR2 SVGAGI come from the germline V gene (reference sequence). The CDR3, as DNA: TGTGCCAGCAGTCCCGACAGCTCAAATGGGGTCAATCAGCCCCAGCATTTT. Residues: CASSPDSSNGVNQPQHF.

This sequence joins TRBV4-2 and TRBJ1-4; a weak D match, TRBD1 (5 bases). Trimming shortened V by 4 bases and J by 9 bases, and 15 bases separated the two germline ends. Germline V lookup: CDR1 LGHNA, CDR2 YNFKEQ. This CDR3 region has 14 residues. CDR3 coding DNA: TGTGCCAGCAGCCGCTTGACAGAGAATAAAAAACTGTTTTTT. This translates into CASSRLTENKKLFF.

This clone came up once. This chain links TRBV5-5 with TRBJ1-1; 7 bases align to TRBD1. Germline-derived CDR1 and CDR2 are SGHKS and YYEKEE (reference sequence). V lost 0 bases and J lost 3; bases outside the gene matches: 11. The CDR3 contains 17 residues. This CDR3 reads CASSLVAGGTHYTEAFF. Here the CDR3 DNA reads TGTGCCAGCAGCTTGGTGGCAGGGGGAACCCACTACACTGAAGCTTTCTTT. The full variable domain, its missing parts supplied by reference TRBV5-5 and TRBJ1-1, is DAGVTQSPTHLIKTRGQQVTLRCSPISGHKSVSWYQQVLGQGPQFIFQYYEKEERGRGNFPDRFSARQFPNYSSELNVNALLLGDSALYLCASSLVAGGTHYTEAFFGQGTRLTVV.

This chain joins TRBV19 and TRBJ1-4; TRBD1 might be the D (6 bases). V lost 4 bases and J 3 bases, leaving 15 bases between the germline ends. The V gene's germline CDR1 is LNHDA and CDR2 SQIVND (reference sequence). This CDR3 is built from 16 residues. In DNA form, the CDR3 reads TGTGCCAGTAGTAACAGGGCTGGGGGCCCTAATGAAAAACTGTTTTTT. It is translated as CASSNRAGGPNEKLFF.

In its sample, this clone was seen a few times. Other DNA sequences in the same sample also yield this CDR3. The CDR3 spells CASSVGGTGELFF. The CDR3 DNA follows: TGTGCCAGCAGCGTAGGAGGTACCGGGGAGCTGTTTTTT. The chain joins TRBV9 to TRBJ2-2, with unresolved D. The CDR3 extends over 13 amino acids. CDR1 is SGDLS, CDR2 YYNGEE, per germline. V was cut by 0 bases and J by 5 bases, with 5 bases left in between.

The rearrangement links TRBV2 to TRBJ1-4, with 7 positions matching TRBD1. There are 15 residues in the CDR3. J lost 0 bases, V lost 6 bases, and 4 bases had no gene match. CDR1 and CDR2 from the germline V gene are SNHLY and FYNNEI. CDR3 region: CASRTGISTNEKLFF. CDR3 coding DNA: TGTGCCAGCAGGACAGGGATCTCAACTAATGAAAAACTGTTTTTT.

The rearrangement links TRBV5-1 to TRBJ2-5; 9 positions match TRBD1. Germline assignment: CDR1 SGHRS and CDR2 YFSETQ. The CDR3 covers 17 residues. J was trimmed by 1 base and V by 4 bases; bases with no gene match: 11. The CDR3 bases are TGCGCCAGCAGCCAATCAATAGGGACAGGGACCCAAGAGACCCAGTACTTC. It codes for CASSQSIGTGTQETQYF.

The chain has TRBV20-1 and TRBJ1-2; D is unclear. This CDR3 region has 11 residues. Per the germline V gene, CDR1 is DFQATT and CDR2 is SNEGSKA (reference sequence). V lost 1 base to trimming and J lost 8 bases, with 8 bases between them. The CDR3 coding sequence is TGCAGTGCTAGAGTCTATAGAGGCTACACCTTC. It yields the protein CSARVYRGYTF.

This clone was seen more than once but under ten times. The chain combines TRBV6-5 with TRBJ2-7; 9 positions agree with TRBD1. From germline, CDR1 is MNHEY and CDR2 SVGAGI. The CDR3 is 16 residues long. Trimming cost V 4 bases and J 3 bases; bases outside gene matches: 10. The CDR3 DNA reads TGTGCCAGCAGTTTTACGCCGGGACAGGGTAACTACGAGCAGTACTTC. Translation gives CASSFTPGQGNYEQYF.

This chain links TRBV3-1 (or the pseudogene TRBV3-2) with TRBJ2-5; D is possibly TRBD2 (6 bases). Germline CDR1 reads LGHDT; CDR2 reads YNNKEL (reference sequence). The CDR3 covers 14 residues. Trimming pared 0 bases from V and 5 bases from J, leaving 10 bases between. The CDR3 DNA is TGTGCCAGCAGCCAAGATCCCGGAGGGGAGACCCAGTACTTC. The encoded protein is CASSQDPGGETQYF.

The rearrangement links TRBV5-4 to TRBJ1-6; 10 bases line up with TRBD1. With V trimmed by 3 bases and J by 7 bases, 1 base remained unmatched. Germline CDR1 reads SGHNT; CDR2 reads YYREEE (reference sequence). CDR3 size: 14 residues. In nucleotides, the CDR3 is TGTGCCAGCAGCTGGACAGGGGGGAATTCACCCCTCCACTTT. Translation gives CASSWTGGNSPLHF.

The chain couples TRBV29-1 to TRBJ2-7, with a tentative D call TRBD1 (6 bases). CDR1 and CDR2 from the germline V gene are SQVTM and ANQGSEA. This CDR3 has 15 amino acids. Trimming removed 4 bases at V and 4 bases at J, with 20 bases between. The CDR3 sequence: CSVGGTQGREYEQYF. CDR3 nucleotides: TGCAGCGTTGGGGGGACCCAGGGGAGAGAGTACGAGCAGTACTTC.

This chain links TRBV27 with TRBJ1-4, with 7 nucleotides matching TRBD1. The CDR3 extends over 14 amino acids. Unmatched junction bases numbered 7, after V lost 5 bases and J lost 7 bases. CDR1 and CDR2 (germline): MNHEY, SMNVEV (reference sequence). The CDR3 DNA reads as TGTGCCAGCAGTCAACAGGGGTTTGCTGAAAAACTGTTTTTT. As protein: CASSQQGFAEKLFF.

The chain has TRBV4-3 and TRBJ1-2, with TRBD1 matching over 9 bases. Losses at the gene ends were 3 bases for V and 2 bases for J; bases not matched to a gene: 4. The germline CDR1 and CDR2 sequences are LGHNA and YSLEER. The length of the CDR3 is 15 residues. The CDR3: CASSQRTGVNYGYTF. For the CDR3, the DNA is TGCGCCAGCAGCCAGAGGACAGGGGTCAACTATGGCTACACCTTC.

The rearrangement joins TRBV7-3 to TRBJ2-5; D possibly corresponds to TRBD2 (6 bases). CDR3 length equals 14 residues. From germline, CDR1 is SGHTA and CDR2 FQGTGA. V shed 6 bases and J shed 4 bases, with 15 bases lying between them. For the CDR3, the DNA is TGTGCCAGCAGGTCCGGACTAACCGGAGAGACCCAGTACTTC. It specifies CASRSGLTGETQYF.